The rows below give T cell receptor beta chains drawn from one sample of a study of shared clonotypes between healthy human individuals. Profiled with immunoSEQ multiplex PCR; TCRdb holds only in-frame clones, not every one. This sample carries around 2,000,000 clones, roughly 95% of them seen once, and the ten largest clones take under 0.15%. The sample taken for sequencing was naive CD4+ T cells sorted from blood. Receptors originate from a young man in good health. CDR3s include the opening cysteine and the closing phenylalanine or tryptophan. The order of the fields is D gene, clone size, J gene, V gene, CDR3 DNA, CDR3 protein. A D gene is named only where the DNA matches it firmly. Clone size is given for some rows only: seen once, a few or many times, or a class if the clone is expanded.

>TRBD1|NA|TRBJ1-2|TRBV7-8
TGTGCCAGCAGCTCGGGACAGGGGGCGGTCGGCTATGGCTACACCTTC
CASSSGQGAVGYGYTF
>NA|NA|TRBJ2-3|TRBV28
TGTGCCAGCCAGGGGCCTTTGGATTCGCAGTATTTT
CASQGPLDSQYF
>TRBD1|once|TRBJ1-5|TRBV6-1
TGTGCCAGCAGTGAGGCCGGGACAGAGCTTCAGCCCCAGCATTTT
CASSEAGTELQPQHF
>NA|NA|TRBJ2-7|TRBV9
TGTGCCAGCAGCGTAGAAGCGGATTCCCCCTACGAGCAGTACTTC
CASSVEADSPYEQYF
>NA|NA|TRBJ1-6|TRBV6-5
TGTGCCAGCAGCCGAGTTAATTCACCCCTCCACTTT
CASSRVNSPLHF
>NA|NA|TRBJ2-4|TRBV6-1
TGTGCCAGCAGTGAAGCGGCGGGCCGACTGGTCAAAAACATTCAGTACTTC
CASSEAAGRLVKNIQYF
>TRBD2|NA|TRBJ2-3|TRBV7-9
TGTGCCAGCAGCTGGACTAGCGGGAGGGGCTCTAGCACAGATACGCAGTATTTT
CASSWTSGRGSSTDTQYF
>TRBD1|NA|TRBJ1-1|TRBV5-4
TGTGCCAGCAGCACGGGACAGGGGAGGATCACTGAAGCTTTCTTT
CASSTGQGRITEAFF
>NA|once|TRBJ2-1|TRBV5-8
TGTGCCAGCAGCTCCAATGAGCAGTTCTTC
CASSSNEQFF
>NA|NA|TRBJ2-7|TRBV9
TGTGCCAGCAGCGTAGAGGCGGGGGACACCTACGAGCAGTACTTC
CASSVEAGDTYEQYF
>NA|NA|TRBJ2-1|TRBV5-1
TGCGCCAGCAGCTTGGGGCTAGCCAGCAATGAGCAGTTCTTC
CASSLGLASNEQFF
>NA|NA|TRBJ2-3|TRBV6-6
TGTGCCAGCAGGGGCGGGATAGGGCAGGGAACAGATACGCAGTATTTT
CASRGGIGQGTDTQYF
>TRBD1|NA|TRBJ2-5|TRBV6-1
TGTGCCAGCAGTAAACGACAGGGTCTTCAAGAGACCCAGTACTTC
CASSKRQGLQETQYF
>NA|NA|TRBJ2-2|TRBV2
TGTGCCAGCACCTCCGCGAACACCGGGGAGCTGTTTTTT
CASTSANTGELFF
>NA|NA|TRBJ2-5|TRBV20-1
TGCAGTGCTCGCGAAGTTGAGACCCAGTACTTC
CSAREVETQYF
>NA|NA|TRBJ2-3|TRBV7-6
TGTGCCAGCAGCTTAGATTCTTTAGCGGGCACAGATACGCAGTATTTT
CASSLDSLAGTDTQYF
>NA|NA|TRBJ1-2|TRBV4-3
TGCGCCAGCAGCCAAGGATTCCCGGGCTATGGCTACACCTTC
CASSQGFPGYGYTF
>NA|NA|TRBJ1-6|TRBV5-1
TGCGCCAGCAGCTTGGGGCAGGGCTATAATTCACCCCTCCACTTT
CASSLGQGYNSPLHF
>NA|NA|TRBJ2-7|TRBV19
TGTGCCAGTAGCCCCCCCGACAGGAACTACGAGCAGTACTTC
CASSPPDRNYEQYF
>NA|NA|TRBJ1-2|TRBV27
TGTGCCACCTATCTTCAGGGCCTGAAGAATGGCTACACCTTC
CATYLQGLKNGYTF
>NA|many|TRBJ1-3|TRBV4-3
TGCGCCAGCAGCTTGCAGTCGGGAAACACCATATATTTT
CASSLQSGNTIYF
>NA|NA|TRBJ2-4|TRBV27
TGTGCCAGCAGTCCCAACTCTTTACTAGCCAAAAACATTCAGTACTTC
CASSPNSLLAKNIQYF
>NA|NA|TRBJ1-3|TRBV30
TGTGCCTGGAGTGTCTGGGTGGGGGACACCATATATTTT
CAWSVWVGDTIYF
>NA|NA|TRBJ1-2|TRBV18
TGTGCCAGCTCACCCACAGGCGATACTTACTATGGCTACACCTTC
CASSPTGDTYYGYTF
>TRBD2|NA|TRBJ2-7|TRBV6-5
TGTGCCAGCAGTTACAAAGCGGGAGGCTCCTACGAGCAGTACTTC
CASSYKAGGSYEQYF
>NA|NA|TRBJ2-2|TRBV9
TGTGCCAGCAGCGTAATAGCCGGGGGCGGGGAGCTGTTTTTT
CASSVIAGGGELFF
>NA|few|TRBJ1-2|TRBV19
TGTGCCAGTAGTATGGCCAGGAGCTTCTATGGCTACACCTTC
CASSMARSFYGYTF
>NA|NA|TRBJ2-3|TRBV2
TGTGTCAGCAGTCGTGAGCGGGCCGGGGGGCCCCGAGATACGCAGTATTTT
CVSSRERAGGPRDTQYF
>NA|NA|TRBJ1-1|TRBV9
TGTGCCAGCAGCGTAGCCGGCCACCAGAACACTGAAGCTTTCTTT
CASSVAGHQNTEAFF
>TRBD2|NA|TRBJ2-5|TRBV2
TGTGCCAGCACCCTTCCGGGACTAGCGGAAAAAGAGACCCAGTACTTC
CASTLPGLAEKETQYF
>NA|NA|TRBJ1-1|TRBV10-3
TGTGCCATCAGTTACACTACAGGGAACACTGAAGCTTTCTTT
CAISYTTGNTEAFF
>NA|NA|TRBJ2-1|TRBV2
TGTGCCAGCACCAGCTCAAGTGGCTCCTACAATGAGCAGTTCTTC
CASTSSSGSYNEQFF
>TRBD2|NA|TRBJ2-1|TRBV28
TGTGCCAGCAGTTTTCGGCGGGGGGGCGATAGGAATGAGCAGTTCTTC
CASSFRRGGDRNEQFF
>NA|once|TRBJ1-5|TRBV28
TGTGCCAGCAGTTTCGAAGTAAATCAGCCCCAGCATTTT
CASSFEVNQPQHF
>NA|once|TRBJ1-2|TRBV27
TGTGCCAGCAGTTTGACAGGAGTCACTAACTATGGCTACACCTTC
CASSLTGVTNYGYTF
>TRBD2|NA|TRBJ2-3|TRBV5-1
TGCGCCAGCAACAGCGGGAGGTTCACAGATACGCAGTATTTT
CASNSGRFTDTQYF
>NA|NA|TRBJ1-6|TRBV4-1
TGCGCCAGCAGCCAAGATCGGAGGGATTGGCTACCCCTCCACTTT
CASSQDRRDWLPLHF
>TRBD2|NA|TRBJ2-6|TRBV18
TGTGCCAGCTCACCAGGACTAGCGGTATCTGGGGCCAACGTCCTGACTTTC
CASSPGLAVSGANVLTF
>TRBD1|once|TRBJ1-1|TRBV30
TGTGCCCTTTACAGGGGAGGTAGGGACACTGAAGCTTTCTTT
CALYRGGRDTEAFF
>NA|NA|TRBJ1-4|TRBV18
TGTGCCAGCTCACCGGGGACGTCGAGAAGTGATGGTGAAAAACTGTTTTTT
CASSPGTSRSDGEKLFF
>NA|NA|TRBJ1-1|TRBV9
TGTGCCAGCAGCGCCTTTGGAAGCACTGAAGCTTTCTTT
CASSAFGSTEAFF
>NA|NA|TRBJ2-5|TRBV7-9
TGTGCCAGCAGCTTAGATTACTTAAGGCAGTACTTC
CASSLDYLRQYF
>TRBD1|NA|TRBJ2-7|TRBV10-3
TGTGCCATCGGAGACAGGGCTAGCTACGAGCAGTACTTC
CAIGDRASYEQYF
>TRBD2|NA|TRBJ2-5|TRBV28
TGTGCCAGCAGCAGCGGGGGGGTGGGAAAGACCCAGTACTTC
CASSSGGVGKTQYF
>TRBD2|NA|TRBJ2-7|TRBV9
TGTGCCAGCAGCGTAGTGGGAGGGGAGCGAGTCTACGAGCAGTACTTC
CASSVVGGERVYEQYF
>TRBD1|NA|TRBJ1-4|TRBV30
TGTGCTTGGGCAGGGGGCGCAACTAATGAAAAACTGTTTTTT
CAWAGGATNEKLFF
>NA|NA|TRBJ1-1|TRBV6-6
TGTGCCAGCAGTACGGCGGGTGAAGCTTTCTTT
CASSTAGEAFF
>NA|NA|TRBJ2-3|TRBV18
TGTGCCAGCTCACCACCTGCGGGAGATACGCAGTATTTT
CASSPPAGDTQYF
>NA|NA|TRBJ2-3|TRBV7-2
TGTGCCAGCAGCTTAGCCGCCCTCGTAGATACGCAGTATTTT
CASSLAALVDTQYF
>NA|NA|TRBJ2-5|TRBV27
TGTGCCAGCAGCTACCGGGATCCTAGCCAGACCCAGTACTTC
CASSYRDPSQTQYF
>TRBD2|NA|TRBJ2-2|TRBV11-2
TGTGCCAGCGATTGGGGGGGTCCTGGCACCGGGGAGCTGTTTTTT
CASDWGGPGTGELFF
>NA|NA|TRBJ1-6|TRBV4-1
TGCGCCAGCAGCCGGGGAGAGGGGAGTTCACCCCTCCACTTT
CASSRGEGSSPLHF
>TRBD1|NA|TRBJ1-1|TRBV11-2
TGTGCCAGCAGCTTAGAACGTTACAGGGGAACTGAAGCTTTCTTT
CASSLERYRGTEAFF
>NA|NA|TRBJ2-6|TRBV29-1
TGCAGCGTTGTGGGGACTGGACAGTCGACCGACGTCCTGACTTTC
CSVVGTGQSTDVLTF
>TRBD2|NA|TRBJ2-3|TRBV2
TGTGCCAGCAGCCCCGGGACTAGCGAGACAGATACGCAGTATTTT
CASSPGTSETDTQYF
>NA|NA|TRBJ1-6|TRBV2
TGTGCCAGCACAGGGGCTTCCTATAATTCACCCCTCCACTTT
CASTGASYNSPLHF
>NA|NA|TRBJ2-5|TRBV6-6
TGTGCCAGCAGTCCCCGTGGCCAGTTGGTGGAGACCCAGTACTTC
CASSPRGQLVETQYF
>NA|NA|TRBJ1-2|TRBV20-1
TGCAGTGCTATCCTGCCCTATGGCTACACCTTC
CSAILPYGYTF
>NA|NA|TRBJ1-2|TRBV9
TGTGCCAGCAGCGCCCCGGGGGGTCCCAACTATGGCTACACCTTC
CASSAPGGPNYGYTF